One sample yielded the 9 T cell receptor beta chains listed below, sequenced in a study of blood T cell repertoires in COVID-19. TCRdb's table, derived via immunoSEQ multiplex PCR, lists solely in-frame clones and lacks some. The data hold hundreds of thousands of clones, with about nine tenths observed a single time. Source material: peripheral blood. The receptors originated from a woman younger than 45 with active or convalescent COVID-19.

This clone has just one count. The chain joins TRBV4-1 to TRBJ2-7; 11 positions match TRBD2. The CDR3 totals 15 residues. Trimming cost V 6 bases and J 0 bases; bases outside gene matches: 4. Germline V CDR1 and CDR2: MGHRA, YSYEKL. DNA of the CDR3: TGCGCCAGCAGGTTCACTAGCGGGAGCTCCTACGAGCAGTACTTC. This encodes CASRFTSGSSYEQYF.

The sample holds a few counts of this clone. This chain links TRBV28 with TRBJ2-2; D uncertain. V was cut by 6 bases and J by 5 bases, with 13 bases left in between. Germline V gene data show CDR1 as MDHEN and CDR2 as SYDVKM. The CDR3 contains 14 residues. CDR3 sequence reads: CASRRSAGTGELFF. The CDR3 coding sequence is TGTGCCAGCAGACGGTCCGCAGGTACCGGGGAGCTGTTTTTT.

The CDR3 DNA is TGTGCCAGCAGGCCCCGGGGGGCTTTTCAGCCCCAGCATTTT. Amino acid sequence: CASRPRGAFQPQHF. V is TRBV2 and J is TRBJ1-5, with D possibly matching TRBD1 (6 bases). In germline, CDR1 is SNHLY, CDR2 FYNNEI. With 6 bases removed from V and 6 bases from J, the gap between germline ends came to 15 bases. This CDR3 has 14 residues. Full variable domain (rest looked up from reference TRBV2 and TRBJ1-5): EPEVTQTPSHQVTQMGQEVILRCVPISNHLYFYWYRQILGQKVEFLVSFYNNEISEKSEIFDDQFSVERPDGSNFTLKIRSTKLEDSAMYFCASRPRGAFQPQHFGDGTRLSIL.

The J gene is TRBJ2-3, the V gene TRBV15, with 10 bases that match TRBD2. In germline, CDR1 is LNHNV, CDR2 YYDKDF (reference sequence). Unmatched junction bases numbered 12, after V lost 0 bases and J lost 6 bases. The CDR3 length is 18 residues. CDR3: CATSRDPTTSGLGDTQYF. CDR3 sequence (DNA): TGTGCCACCAGCAGAGATCCAACGACTAGCGGGCTAGGGGATACGCAGTATTTT.

The chain combines TRBV6-5 with TRBJ1-2, with unresolved D. V was shortened by 2 bases and J by 8 bases, with 12 bases between the two germline ends. Germline V gene sequence: CDR1 MNHEY, CDR2 SVGAGI. The CDR3 totals 13 residues. The CDR3 loop is CASSYGRHQGYTF. CDR3 nucleotide sequence: TGTGCCAGCAGTTACGGCAGGCACCAGGGCTACACCTTC.

The CDR3 region is CASSYGLANQQFF. The CDR3 nucleotides read TGTGCCAGCAGTTACGGACTAGCGAATCAGCAGTTCTTC. V and J are TRBV6-5 and TRBJ2-1; 9 bases are a match to TRBD2. From germline, CDR1 is MNHEY and CDR2 SVGAGI. The CDR3 totals 13 residues. V shed 2 bases, J shed 11 bases, and the junction held 4 bases outside the gene matches.

J is TRBJ1-3 and V is TRBV5-6; D is uncertain. Germline V gene sequence: CDR1 SGHDT, CDR2 YYEEEE. The CDR3 totals 15 residues. Trimming stripped 0 bases from V and 0 bases from J, with 7 bases between. This chain's CDR3 is CASSLGGNSGNTIYF. CDR3 sequence (DNA): TGTGCCAGCAGCTTGGGCGGAAACTCTGGAAACACCATATATTTT.

This sequence joins TRBV5-1 and TRBJ1-1; 8 bases match TRBD1. Germline V gives CDR1 SGHRS, CDR2 YFSETQ. The CDR3 totals 12 residues. V dropped 2 bases and J dropped 12; count of bases not matched to a gene: 6. As DNA, the CDR3 is TGCGCCAGCAGCTTAGGTGGACAGGGTCCTTTCTTT. Its protein product is CASSLGGQGPFF.

The chain links TRBV6-1 to TRBJ2-1; a weak D match, TRBD2 (5 bases). Per germline, CDR1 MNHNS and CDR2 SASEGT. V was cut by 10 bases and J by 0 bases, with 10 bases left in between. The CDR3 covers 13 residues. The CDR3 sequence is CATAGASYNEQFF. The CDR3 DNA reads as TGTGCCACCGCGGGTGCCTCCTACAATGAGCAGTTCTTC.